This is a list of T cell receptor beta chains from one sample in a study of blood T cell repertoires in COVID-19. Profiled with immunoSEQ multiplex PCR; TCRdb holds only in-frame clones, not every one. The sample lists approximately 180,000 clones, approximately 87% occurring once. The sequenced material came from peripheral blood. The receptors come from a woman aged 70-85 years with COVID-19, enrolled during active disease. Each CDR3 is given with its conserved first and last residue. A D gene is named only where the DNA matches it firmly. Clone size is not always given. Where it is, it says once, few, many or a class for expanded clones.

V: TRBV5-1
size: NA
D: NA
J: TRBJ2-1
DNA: TGCGCCAGCAGCTTTGGAGGATCCTACAATGAGCAGTTCTTC
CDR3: CASSFGGSYNEQFF

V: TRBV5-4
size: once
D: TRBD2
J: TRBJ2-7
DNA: TGTGCCAGCAGCTCGGGAAGCGGGAGCCTTCTATACGAGCAGTACTTC
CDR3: CASSSGSGSLLYEQYF

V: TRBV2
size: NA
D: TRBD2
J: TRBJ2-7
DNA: TGTGCCAGCAGAACTAGCGGCACCTACGAGCAGTACTTC
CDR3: CASRTSGTYEQYF

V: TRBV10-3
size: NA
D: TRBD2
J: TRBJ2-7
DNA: TGTGCCATCAGTGAGGCTAGCGGGAGACGCGAGCAGTACTTC
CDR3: CAISEASGRREQYF

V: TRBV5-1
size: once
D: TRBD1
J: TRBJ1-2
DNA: TGCGCCAGCAGCTTACAGGGGGTAGGCTCCTATGGCTACACCTTC
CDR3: CASSLQGVGSYGYTF

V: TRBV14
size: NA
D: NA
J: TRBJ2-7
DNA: TGTGCCAGCAGCCGGATACGTGCAGGATTCTACGAGCAGTACTTC
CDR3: CASSRIRAGFYEQYF

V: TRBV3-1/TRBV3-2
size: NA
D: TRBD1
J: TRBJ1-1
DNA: TGTGCCAGCAGCGACAGGGGGAGTAACACTGAAGCTTTCTTT
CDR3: CASSDRGSNTEAFF

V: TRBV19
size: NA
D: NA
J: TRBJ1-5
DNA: TGTGCCAGTAGTGGCAGTGCGGTTAGCAATCAGCCCCAGCATTTT
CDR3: CASSGSAVSNQPQHF

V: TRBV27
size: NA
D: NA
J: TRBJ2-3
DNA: TGTGCCAGCAGTTTTCAGGGCACAGATACGCAGTATTTT
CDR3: CASSFQGTDTQYF

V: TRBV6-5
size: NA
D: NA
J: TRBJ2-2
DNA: TGTGCCAGCAGTTACTCGGCAGGTCCCGGGGAGCTGTTTTTT
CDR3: CASSYSAGPGELFF